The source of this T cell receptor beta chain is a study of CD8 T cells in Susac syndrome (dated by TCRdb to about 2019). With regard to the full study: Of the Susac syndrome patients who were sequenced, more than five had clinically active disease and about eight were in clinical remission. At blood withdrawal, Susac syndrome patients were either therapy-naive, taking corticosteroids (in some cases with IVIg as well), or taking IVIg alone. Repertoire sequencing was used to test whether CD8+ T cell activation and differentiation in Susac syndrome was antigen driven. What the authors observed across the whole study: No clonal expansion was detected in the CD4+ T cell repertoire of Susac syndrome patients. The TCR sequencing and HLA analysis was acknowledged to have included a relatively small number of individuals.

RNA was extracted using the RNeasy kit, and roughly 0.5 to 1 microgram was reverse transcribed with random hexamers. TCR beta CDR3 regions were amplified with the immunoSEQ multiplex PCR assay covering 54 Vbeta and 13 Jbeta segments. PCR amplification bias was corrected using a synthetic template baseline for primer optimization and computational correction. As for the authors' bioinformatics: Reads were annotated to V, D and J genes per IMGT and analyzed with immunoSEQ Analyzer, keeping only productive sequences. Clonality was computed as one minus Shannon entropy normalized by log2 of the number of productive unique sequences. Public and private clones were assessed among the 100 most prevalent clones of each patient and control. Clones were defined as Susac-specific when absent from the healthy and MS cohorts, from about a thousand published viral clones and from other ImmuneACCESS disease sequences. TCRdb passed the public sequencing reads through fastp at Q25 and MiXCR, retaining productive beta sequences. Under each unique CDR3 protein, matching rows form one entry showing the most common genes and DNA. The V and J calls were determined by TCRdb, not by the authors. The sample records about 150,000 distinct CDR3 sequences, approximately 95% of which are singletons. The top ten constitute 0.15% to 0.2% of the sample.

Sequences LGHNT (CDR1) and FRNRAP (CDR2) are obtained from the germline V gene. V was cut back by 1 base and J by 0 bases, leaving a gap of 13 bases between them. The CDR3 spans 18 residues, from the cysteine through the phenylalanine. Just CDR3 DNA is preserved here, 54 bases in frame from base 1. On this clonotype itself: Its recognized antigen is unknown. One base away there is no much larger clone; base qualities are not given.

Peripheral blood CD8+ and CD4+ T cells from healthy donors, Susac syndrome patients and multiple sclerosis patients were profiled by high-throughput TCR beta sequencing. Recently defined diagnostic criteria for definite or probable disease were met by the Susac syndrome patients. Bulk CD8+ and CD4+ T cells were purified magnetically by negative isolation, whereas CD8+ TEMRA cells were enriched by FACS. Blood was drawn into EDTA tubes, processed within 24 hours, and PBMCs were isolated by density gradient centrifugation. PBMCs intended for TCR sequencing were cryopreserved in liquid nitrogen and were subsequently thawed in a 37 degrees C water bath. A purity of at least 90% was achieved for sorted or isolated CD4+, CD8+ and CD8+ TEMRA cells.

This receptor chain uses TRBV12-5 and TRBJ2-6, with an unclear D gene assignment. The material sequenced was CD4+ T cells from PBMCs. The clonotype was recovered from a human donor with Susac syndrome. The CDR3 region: CASGLGLTTSSGANVLTF. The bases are TGTGCTAGTGGTTTGGGTTTGACGACCAGCTCTGGGGCCAACGTCCTGACTTTC.